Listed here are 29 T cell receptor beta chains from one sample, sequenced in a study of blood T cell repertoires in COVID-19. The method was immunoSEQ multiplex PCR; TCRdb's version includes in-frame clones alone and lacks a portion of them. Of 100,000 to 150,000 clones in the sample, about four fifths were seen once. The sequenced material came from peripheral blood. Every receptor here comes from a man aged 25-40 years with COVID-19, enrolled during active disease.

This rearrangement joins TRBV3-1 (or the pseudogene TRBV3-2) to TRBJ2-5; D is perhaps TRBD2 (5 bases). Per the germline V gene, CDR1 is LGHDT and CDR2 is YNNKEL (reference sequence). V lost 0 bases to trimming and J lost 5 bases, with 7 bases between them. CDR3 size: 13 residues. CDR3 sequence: CASSQDGVETQYF. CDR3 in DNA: TGTGCCAGCAGCCAAGACGGGGTTGAGACCCAGTACTTC.

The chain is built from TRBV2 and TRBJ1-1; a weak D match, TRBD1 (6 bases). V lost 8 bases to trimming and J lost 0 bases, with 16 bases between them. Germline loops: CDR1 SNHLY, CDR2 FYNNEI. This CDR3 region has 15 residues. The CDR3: CASSPRTDMNTEAFF. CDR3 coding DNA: TGTGCCAGCTCTCCCCGGACAGACATGAACACTGAAGCTTTCTTT.

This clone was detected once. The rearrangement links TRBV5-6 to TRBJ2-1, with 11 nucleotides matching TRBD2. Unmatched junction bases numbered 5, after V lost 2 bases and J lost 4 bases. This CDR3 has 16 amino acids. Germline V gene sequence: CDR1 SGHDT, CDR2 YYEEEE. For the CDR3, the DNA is TGTGCCAGCAGCTTTATGACTAGCGGGGTTTACAATGAGCAGTTCTTC. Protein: CASSFMTSGVYNEQFF.

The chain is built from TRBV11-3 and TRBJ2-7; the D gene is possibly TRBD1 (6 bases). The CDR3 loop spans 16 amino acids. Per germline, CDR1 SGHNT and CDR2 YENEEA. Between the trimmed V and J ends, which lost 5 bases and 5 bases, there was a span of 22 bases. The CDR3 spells CASSTNLGRSGDEQYF. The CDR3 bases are TGTGCCAGCAGCACGAACCTAGGGAGATCAGGGGACGAGCAGTACTTC.

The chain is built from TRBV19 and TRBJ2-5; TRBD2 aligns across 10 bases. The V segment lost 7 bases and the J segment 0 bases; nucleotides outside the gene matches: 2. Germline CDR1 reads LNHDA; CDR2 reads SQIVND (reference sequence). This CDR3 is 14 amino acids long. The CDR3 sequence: CASTSGGDQETQYF. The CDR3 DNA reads TGTGCCAGTACAAGCGGGGGGGACCAAGAGACCCAGTACTTC.

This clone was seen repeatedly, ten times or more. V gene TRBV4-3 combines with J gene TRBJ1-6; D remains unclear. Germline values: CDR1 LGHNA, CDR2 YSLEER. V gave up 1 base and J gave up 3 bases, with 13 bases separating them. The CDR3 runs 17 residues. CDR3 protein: CASSQAVGARYNSPLHF. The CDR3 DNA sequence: TGCGCCAGCAGCCAAGCTGTGGGAGCTCGCTATAATTCACCCCTCCACTTT.

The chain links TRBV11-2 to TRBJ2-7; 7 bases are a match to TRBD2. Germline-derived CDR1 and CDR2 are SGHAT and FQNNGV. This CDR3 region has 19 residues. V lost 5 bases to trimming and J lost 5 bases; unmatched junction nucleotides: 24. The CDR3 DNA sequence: TGTGCCAGCAGCCCACGGGGCTTGGCGGGAGTATATAATATTGACGAGCAGTACTTC. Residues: CASSPRGLAGVYNIDEQYF.

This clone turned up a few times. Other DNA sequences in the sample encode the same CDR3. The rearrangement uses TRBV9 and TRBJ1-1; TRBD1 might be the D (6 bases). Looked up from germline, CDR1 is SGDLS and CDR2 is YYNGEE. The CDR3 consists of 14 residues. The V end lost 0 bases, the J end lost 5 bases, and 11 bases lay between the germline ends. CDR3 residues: CASSVGGRGTEAFF. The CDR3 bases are TGTGCCAGCAGCGTAGGGGGCAGGGGTACTGAAGCTTTCTTT.

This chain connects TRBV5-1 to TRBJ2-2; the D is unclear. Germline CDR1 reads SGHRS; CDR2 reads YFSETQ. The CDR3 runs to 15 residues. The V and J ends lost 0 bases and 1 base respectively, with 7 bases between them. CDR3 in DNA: TGCGCCAGCAGCTTGGGTGCGGTGAACACCGGGGAGCTGTTTTTT. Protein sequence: CASSLGAVNTGELFF.

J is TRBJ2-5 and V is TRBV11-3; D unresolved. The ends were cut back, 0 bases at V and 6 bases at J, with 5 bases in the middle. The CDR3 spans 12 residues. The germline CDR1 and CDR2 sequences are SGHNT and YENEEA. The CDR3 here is CASSLDPKTQYF. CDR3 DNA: TGTGCCAGCAGCTTAGACCCAAAGACCCAGTACTTC. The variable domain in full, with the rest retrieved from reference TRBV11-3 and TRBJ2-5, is EAGVVQSPRYKIIEKKQPVAFWCNPISGHNTLYWYLQNLGQGPELLIRYENEEAVDDSQLPKDRFSAERLKGVDSTLKIQPAELGDSAVYLCASSLDPKTQYFGPGTRLLVL.

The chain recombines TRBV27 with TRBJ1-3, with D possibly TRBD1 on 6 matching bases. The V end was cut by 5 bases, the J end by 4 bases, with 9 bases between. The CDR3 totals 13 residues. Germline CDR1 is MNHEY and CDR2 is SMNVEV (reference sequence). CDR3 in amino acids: CASSPGHGNTIYF. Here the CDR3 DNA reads TGTGCCAGCAGTCCGGGACACGGAAACACCATATATTTT.

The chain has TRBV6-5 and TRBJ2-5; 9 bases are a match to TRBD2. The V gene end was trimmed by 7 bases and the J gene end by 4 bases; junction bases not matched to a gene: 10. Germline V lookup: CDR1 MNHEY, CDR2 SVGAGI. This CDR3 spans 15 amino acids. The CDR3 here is CASKRWRGGTETQYF. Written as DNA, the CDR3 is TGTGCCAGCAAGCGGTGGCGGGGGGGCACAGAGACCCAGTACTTC.

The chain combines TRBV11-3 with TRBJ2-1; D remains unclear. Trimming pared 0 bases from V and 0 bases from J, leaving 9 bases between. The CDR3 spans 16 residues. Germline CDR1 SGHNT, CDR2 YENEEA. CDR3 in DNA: TGTGCCAGCAGCTTAGATAGTGGGCGCTCCTACAATGAGCAGTTCTTC. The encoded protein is CASSLDSGRSYNEQFF.

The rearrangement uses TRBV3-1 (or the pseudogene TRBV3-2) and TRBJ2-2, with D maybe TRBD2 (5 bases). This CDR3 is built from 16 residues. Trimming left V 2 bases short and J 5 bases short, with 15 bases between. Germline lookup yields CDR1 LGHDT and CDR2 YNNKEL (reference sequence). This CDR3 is CASSQLASVLTGELFF. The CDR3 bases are TGTGCCAGCAGCCAACTAGCCTCTGTATTAACCGGGGAGCTGTTTTTT.

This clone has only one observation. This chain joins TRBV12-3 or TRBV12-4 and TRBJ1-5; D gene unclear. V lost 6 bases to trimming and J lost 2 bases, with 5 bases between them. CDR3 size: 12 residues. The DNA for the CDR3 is TGTGCCAGCAGAGAGGGCAATCAGCCCCAGCATTTT. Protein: CASREGNQPQHF.

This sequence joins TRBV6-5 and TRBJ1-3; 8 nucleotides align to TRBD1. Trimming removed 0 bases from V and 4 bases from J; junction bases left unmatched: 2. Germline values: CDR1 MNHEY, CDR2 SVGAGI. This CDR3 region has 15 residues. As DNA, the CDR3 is TGTGCCAGCAGTTACTCGACAGGGGTCGGAAACACCATATATTTT. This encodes CASSYSTGVGNTIYF.

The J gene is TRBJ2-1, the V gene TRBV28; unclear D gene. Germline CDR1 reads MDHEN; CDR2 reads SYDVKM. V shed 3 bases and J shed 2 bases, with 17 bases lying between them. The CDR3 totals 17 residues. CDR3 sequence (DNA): TGTGCCAGCAGTTTTCTAGGCACCTCGATCCCCTACAATGAGCAGTTCTTC. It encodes CASSFLGTSIPYNEQFF.

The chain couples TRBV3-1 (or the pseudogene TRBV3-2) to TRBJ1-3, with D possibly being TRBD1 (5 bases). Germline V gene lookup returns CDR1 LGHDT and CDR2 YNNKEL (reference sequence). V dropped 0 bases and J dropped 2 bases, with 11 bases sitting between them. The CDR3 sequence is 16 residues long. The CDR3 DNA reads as TGTGCCAGCAGCCAAGACGGGGGGGTCCCTGGAAACACCATATATTTT. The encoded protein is CASSQDGGVPGNTIYF.

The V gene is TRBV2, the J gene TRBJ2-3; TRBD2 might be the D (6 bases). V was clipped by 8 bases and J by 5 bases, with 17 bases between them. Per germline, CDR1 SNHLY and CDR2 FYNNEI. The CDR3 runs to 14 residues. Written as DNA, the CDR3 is TGTGCCAGCCTTGGGGAGGTCGAAATAGATACGCAGTATTTT. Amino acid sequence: CASLGEVEIDTQYF.

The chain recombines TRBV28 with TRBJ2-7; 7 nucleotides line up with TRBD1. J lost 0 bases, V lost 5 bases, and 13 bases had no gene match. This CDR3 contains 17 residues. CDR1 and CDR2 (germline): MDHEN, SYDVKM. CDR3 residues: CASSLPPGGVYSYEQYF. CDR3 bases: TGTGCCAGCAGTCTTCCCCCAGGGGGAGTCTACTCCTACGAGCAGTACTTC.

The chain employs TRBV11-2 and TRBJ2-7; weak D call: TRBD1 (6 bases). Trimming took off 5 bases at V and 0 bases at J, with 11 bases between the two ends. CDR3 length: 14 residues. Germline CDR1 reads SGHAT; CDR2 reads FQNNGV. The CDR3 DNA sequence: TGTGCCAGCAGCACAGGGCCGAGCTCCTACGAGCAGTACTTC. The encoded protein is CASSTGPSSYEQYF.

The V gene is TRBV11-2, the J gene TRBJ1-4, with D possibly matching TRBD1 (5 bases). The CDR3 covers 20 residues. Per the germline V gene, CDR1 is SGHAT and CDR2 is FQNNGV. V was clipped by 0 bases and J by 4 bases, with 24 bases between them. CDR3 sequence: CASSLEDAVGGRPSNEKLFF. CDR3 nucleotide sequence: TGTGCCAGCAGCTTAGAGGACGCTGTGGGGGGGAGGCCAAGTAATGAAAAACTGTTTTTT.

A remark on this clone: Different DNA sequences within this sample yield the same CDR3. The CDR3 loop reads CASSPGYEQYF. In DNA, the CDR3 is TGTGCCAGCAGCCCCGGCTACGAGCAGTACTTC. This chain joins TRBV7-6 and TRBJ2-7, with D hard to call. The V gene's germline CDR1 is SGHVS and CDR2 FNYEAQ. The CDR3 runs to 11 residues. V lost 5 bases and J lost 3, with 5 bases in between.

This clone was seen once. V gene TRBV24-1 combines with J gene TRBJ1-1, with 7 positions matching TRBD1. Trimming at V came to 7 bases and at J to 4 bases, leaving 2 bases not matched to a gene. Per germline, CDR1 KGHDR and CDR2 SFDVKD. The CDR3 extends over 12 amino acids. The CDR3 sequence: CATRAGGTEAFF. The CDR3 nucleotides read TGTGCCACCAGAGCAGGGGGCACTGAAGCTTTCTTT.

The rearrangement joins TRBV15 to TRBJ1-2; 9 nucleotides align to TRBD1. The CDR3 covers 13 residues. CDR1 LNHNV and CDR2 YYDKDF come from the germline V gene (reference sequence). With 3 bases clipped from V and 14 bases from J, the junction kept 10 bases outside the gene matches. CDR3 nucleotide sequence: TGTGCCACCAGCAGGGGACAGGGTGAATTAACAACCTTC. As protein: CATSRGQGELTTF. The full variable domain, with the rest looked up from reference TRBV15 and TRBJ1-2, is DAMVIQNPRYQVTQFGKPVTLSCSQTLNHNVMYWYQQKSSQAPKLLFHYYDKDFNNEADTPDNFQSRRPNTSFCFLDIRSPGLGDTAMYLCATSRGQGELTTFGSGTRLTVV.

CDR3 region: CAWSVQSGQVRAHEQYF. CDR3 nucleotides: TGTGCCTGGAGTGTACAGTCTGGACAGGTTAGGGCCCACGAGCAGTACTTC. The J gene is TRBJ2-7, the V gene TRBV30; the match to TRBD1 covers 7 bases. The CDR3 totals 17 residues. Trimming at V came to 0 bases and at J to 5 bases, leaving 16 bases not matched to a gene. CDR1 and CDR2 (germline): GTSNPN, SVGIG (reference sequence).

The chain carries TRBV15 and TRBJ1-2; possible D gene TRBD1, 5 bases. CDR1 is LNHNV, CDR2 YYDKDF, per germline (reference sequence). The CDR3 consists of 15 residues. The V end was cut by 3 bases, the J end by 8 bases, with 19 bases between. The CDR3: CATSSIINSGQGYTF. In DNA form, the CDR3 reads TGTGCCACCAGCAGCATAATAAACTCAGGGCAGGGCTACACCTTC.

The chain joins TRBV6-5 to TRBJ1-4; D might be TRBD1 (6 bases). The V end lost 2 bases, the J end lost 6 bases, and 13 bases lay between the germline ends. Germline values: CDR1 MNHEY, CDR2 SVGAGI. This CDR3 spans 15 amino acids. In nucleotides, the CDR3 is TGTGCCAGCAGTTACGTGGACAGTAAACATGAAAAACTGTTTTTT. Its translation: CASSYVDSKHEKLFF.

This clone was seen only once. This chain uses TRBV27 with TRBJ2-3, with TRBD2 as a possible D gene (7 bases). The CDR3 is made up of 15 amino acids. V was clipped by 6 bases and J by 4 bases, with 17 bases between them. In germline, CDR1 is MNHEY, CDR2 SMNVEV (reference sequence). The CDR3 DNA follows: TGTGCCAGCAGAGAGAACAGGGAGGGAGCAGATACGCAGTATTTT. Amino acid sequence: CASRENREGADTQYF.